One and the same sample provided the 28 T cell receptor beta chains below, sequenced in a study of CD8 T cells in Susac syndrome. The RNA input was 0.5 to 1 ug, and it was reverse transcribed with random hexamers. One entry per CDR3 protein, called by TCRdb with MiXCR from the immunoSEQ multiplex PCR reads. This table holds roughly 300,000 distinct CDR3 sequences, roughly 81% found once. Sequencing was done on a sample of CD8+ T cells from PBMCs. The receptor set was obtained from a human donor with multiple sclerosis.

The chain uses TRBV28 and TRBJ2-3, with 7 bases identical to TRBD2. After removal of 6 bases from V and 5 bases from J, the junction contained 8 bases not matched to a gene. Germline V gene data show CDR1 as MDHEN and CDR2 as SYDVKM. The CDR3 has 14 amino acids. The CDR3 reads CASSPAGVIDTQYF. The DNA of the CDR3 is TGTGCCAGCAGCCCGGCGGGGGTAATAGATACGCAGTATTTT.

The chain couples TRBV27 to TRBJ1-4, with 8 bases aligning to TRBD1. V gave up 2 bases and J gave up 8 bases; unmatched junction bases: 7. Per the germline V gene, CDR1 is MNHEY and CDR2 is SMNVEV (reference sequence). CDR3 length: 15 residues. The CDR3 sequence: CASSLRDRTGEKLFF. The CDR3 region has the DNA TGTGCCAGCAGTTTACGGGACAGGACCGGAGAAAAACTGTTTTTT.

This clonotype has more than one count but fewer than ten. The chain couples TRBV27 to TRBJ2-7; the match to TRBD1 covers 9 bases. This CDR3 is 14 amino acids long. CDR1 is MNHEY and CDR2 is SMNVEV in the germline V gene (reference sequence). Trimming cost V 5 bases and J 3 bases; bases outside gene matches: 5. CDR3 protein: CASSPRDRVYEQYF. The CDR3 DNA reads as TGTGCCAGCAGTCCCCGGGACAGGGTCTACGAGCAGTACTTC.

The chain uses TRBV9 and TRBJ1-2, with D tentatively TRBD1 (5 bases). Trimming took 2 bases from V and 7 from J, leaving 9 bases between them. The CDR3 runs to 12 residues. Germline CDR1 and CDR2: SGDLS and YYNGEE. CDR3 residues: CASSVGTFGYTF. The CDR3 nucleotides read TGTGCCAGCAGCGTCGGGACGTTTGGCTACACCTTC.

V gene TRBV9 combines with J gene TRBJ2-1; a weak D match, TRBD1 (5 bases). Germline CDR1 is SGDLS and CDR2 is YYNGEE. This CDR3 region has 9 residues. Trimming stripped 7 bases from V and 14 bases from J, with 10 bases between. The CDR3: CASGAQKFF. The CDR3 DNA is TGTGCCAGCGGGGCCCAAAAGTTCTTC. Full variable domain (missing parts from reference TRBV9 and TRBJ2-1): DSGVTQTPKHLITATGQRVTLRCSPRSGDLSVYWYQQSLDQGLQFLIQYYNGEERAKGNILERFSAQQFPDLHSELNLSSLELGDSALYFCASGAQKFFGPGTRLTVL.

This clonotype was detected only a few times. This chain's CDR3 is CASSYSKFSGTYNEQFF. The CDR3 nucleotides are TGTGCCAGCAGTTACTCTAAGTTTAGCGGGACCTACAATGAGCAGTTCTTC. The rearrangement joins TRBV6-2 or TRBV6-3 to TRBJ2-1; 8 nucleotides line up with TRBD2. CDR3 length: 17 amino acids. Germline values: CDR1 MNHEY, CDR2 SVGEGT. V dropped 0 bases and J dropped 2; count of bases not matched to a gene: 6.

The rearrangement joins TRBV30 to TRBJ2-7; D remains unclear. CDR1 and CDR2 from the germline V gene are GTSNPN and SVGIG (reference sequence). Trimming took off 8 bases at V and 2 bases at J, with 13 bases between the two ends. The CDR3 length is 12 residues. This chain's CDR3 is CASTDPAYEQYF. The CDR3 DNA sequence: TGTGCCAGTACGGACCCCGCCTACGAGCAGTACTTC.

The chain couples TRBV27 to TRBJ2-1, with D maybe TRBD1 (6 bases). With 6 bases removed from V and 7 bases from J, the gap between germline ends came to 22 bases. This CDR3 region has 16 residues. Germline-derived CDR1 and CDR2 are MNHEY and SMNVEV (reference sequence). The CDR3 reads CASSLYREKWNNEQFF. In nucleotides, the CDR3 is TGTGCCAGCAGCCTCTACAGGGAGAAATGGAATAATGAGCAGTTCTTC.

The chain couples TRBV12-3 or TRBV12-4 to TRBJ2-1; 7 bases are shared with TRBD1. The CDR3 has 14 residues. Trimming removed 6 bases from V and 6 bases from J; junction bases left unmatched: 8. The CDR3 DNA reads as TGTGCCAGCAGCCTAGACCGGGACAGCAATGAGCAGTTCTTC. It encodes CASSLDRDSNEQFF.

This clonotype came up once. This rearrangement joins TRBV28 to TRBJ2-3; 7 bases line up with TRBD1. CDR3 length: 15 residues. Germline-derived CDR1 and CDR2 are MDHEN and SYDVKM. Trimming cost V 7 bases and J 3 bases; bases outside gene matches: 10. The CDR3 sequence: CASTSRQGQTDTQYF. The CDR3 DNA reads TGTGCCAGCACCTCCAGACAGGGACAGACAGATACGCAGTATTTT.

The chain has TRBV30 and TRBJ2-5; TRBD2 agrees at 8 bases. Germline loops: CDR1 GTSNPN, CDR2 SVGIG (reference sequence). The CDR3 is 17 residues long. After removal of 4 bases from V and 1 base from J, the junction contained 14 bases not matched to a gene. The CDR3 here is CAWITLSRGRFQETQYF. CDR3 nucleotides: TGTGCCTGGATCACCCTCTCACGCGGGAGGTTCCAAGAGACCCAGTACTTC.

This clonotype was detected a few times. This chain joins TRBV7-2 and TRBJ2-7; TRBD1 agrees at 7 bases. In germline, CDR1 is SGHTA, CDR2 FQGNSA. The length of the CDR3 is 14 residues. Trimming cost V 5 bases and J 6 bases; bases outside gene matches: 10. The CDR3 sequence: CASSLTGYVFEQYF. CDR3 nucleotides: TGTGCCAGCAGCCTGACAGGGTATGTGTTCGAGCAGTACTTC.

This chain connects TRBV4-2 to TRBJ1-5; D gene ambiguous. Germline CDR1 LGHNA, CDR2 YNFKEQ. The CDR3 extends over 13 amino acids. Deletions cut 0 bases from V and 9 bases from J, with 9 bases between. The CDR3 DNA sequence: TGTGCCAGCAGCCAAGATTTAGGCGGGCCCCAGCATTTT. This codes for CASSQDLGGPQHF.

As DNA, the CDR3 is TGCGCCAGCAGCCAGCTGGGACAGGCCTACGAGCAGTACTTC. It codes for CASSQLGQAYEQYF. The chain joins TRBV4-1 to TRBJ2-7, with 8 bases that match TRBD1. Germline V gene lookup returns CDR1 MGHRA and CDR2 YSYEKL. With 3 bases clipped from V and 2 bases from J, the junction kept 3 bases outside the gene matches. The CDR3 is made up of 14 amino acids.

The chain uses TRBV5-4 and TRBJ1-2; no clear D. The CDR3 runs to 14 residues. Between the trimmed V and J ends, which lost 3 bases and 0 bases, there was a span of 9 bases. Germline V gene sequence: CDR1 SGHNT, CDR2 YYREEE (reference sequence). This CDR3 is CASSYDLTNYGYTF. CDR3 nucleotides: TGTGCCAGCAGCTACGACCTCACTAACTATGGCTACACCTTC.

The J gene is TRBJ1-6, the V gene TRBV19, with 11 bases identical to TRBD1. Trimming took 3 bases from V and 8 from J; bases not matched to a gene: 6. The CDR3 has 16 amino acids. CDR1 and CDR2 (germline): LNHDA, SQIVND (reference sequence). The CDR3 nucleotides read TGTGCCAGTAGTATTATTCGGGACAGGGGGGATTCACCCCTCCACTTT. Translating it yields CASSIIRDRGDSPLHF.

This rearrangement joins TRBV27 to TRBJ2-7, with 9 bases fitting TRBD1. V lost 8 bases to trimming and J lost 2 bases; unmatched junction nucleotides: 13. This CDR3 has 16 amino acids. The germline CDR1 and CDR2 sequences are MNHEY and SMNVEV (reference sequence). The CDR3 sequence: CASGLQGATGPYEQYF. DNA for the CDR3: TGTGCCAGCGGGCTACAGGGGGCAACCGGCCCCTACGAGCAGTACTTC.

The sample holds a few counts of this clonotype. The chain is built from TRBV14 and TRBJ2-7, with D maybe TRBD2 (6 bases). V shed 2 bases and J shed 1 base, with 9 bases lying between them. CDR3 length: 14 amino acids. The germline CDR1 and CDR2 sequences are SGHDN and FVKESK. CDR3 sequence: CASSQREISYEQYF. In nucleotides, the CDR3 is TGTGCCAGCAGCCAACGGGAGATTTCCTACGAGCAGTACTTC.

This clonotype was observed once. CDR3 sequence (DNA): TGTGCCAGCAGCCGCCAGGGGGCTGGGGATACGCAGTATTTT. Its translation is CASSRQGAGDTQYF. The genes are TRBV14 and TRBJ2-3; 8 positions agree with TRBD1. V was clipped by 4 bases and J by 6 bases; unmatched bases: 6. Germline loops: CDR1 SGHDN, CDR2 FVKESK. This CDR3 comprises 14 residues.

CDR3 sequence: CASSFGTAPMNTEAFF. The CDR3 DNA reads as TGTGCCAGCAGCTTCGGGACAGCACCCATGAACACTGAAGCTTTCTTT. V and J are TRBV9 and TRBJ1-1; TRBD1 matches at 7 bases. There are 16 residues in the CDR3. V shed 4 bases and J 0 bases; nucleotides not matched to a gene: 9. Germline V gene lookup returns CDR1 SGDLS and CDR2 YYNGEE.

This clonotype has more than one count but fewer than ten. The rearrangement joins TRBV28 to TRBJ2-2; D perhaps matches TRBD1 (6 bases). This CDR3 region has 16 residues. Germline V lookup: CDR1 MDHEN, CDR2 SYDVKM. V was clipped by 8 bases and J by 0 bases, with 16 bases between them. The CDR3 reads CASSPPGAPNTGELFF. The DNA for the CDR3 is TGTGCCAGCTCACCTCCAGGGGCCCCGAACACCGGGGAGCTGTTTTTT.

The chain carries TRBV7-9 and TRBJ2-7; maybe TRBD2 (5 bases). CDR3 size: 12 residues. V gave up 5 bases and J gave up 7 bases, with 12 bases separating them. In germline, CDR1 is SEHNR, CDR2 FQNEAQ (reference sequence). CDR3 nucleotide sequence: TGTGCCAGCAGCCGGGCGGGCAAGGAGCAGTACTTC. It translates to CASSRAGKEQYF.

The rearrangement links TRBV2 to TRBJ2-7, with TRBD1 matching 9 bases. The ends lost 8 bases at V and 4 bases at J; junction bases unmatched: 6. Germline CDR1 reads SNHLY; CDR2 reads FYNNEI. The CDR3 is 13 amino acids. CDR3: CASGDRVTYEQYF. The DNA for the CDR3 is TGTGCCAGCGGGGACAGGGTTACGTACGAGCAGTACTTC.

The rearrangement uses TRBV28 and TRBJ1-2; D remains unclear. The CDR3 contains 14 residues. Germline loops: CDR1 MDHEN, CDR2 SYDVKM. Trimming removed 5 bases from V and 0 bases from J, with 10 bases in between. The DNA for the CDR3 is TGTGCCAGCAGTCCGGAGTACTCTAACTATGGCTACACCTTC. This gives the protein CASSPEYSNYGYTF.

The genes are TRBV5-8 and TRBJ1-1; D gene uncertain. Per the germline V gene, CDR1 is SGHTS and CDR2 is YDEGEE. Trimming cost V 0 bases and J 1 base, with 10 bases left between them. CDR3 length equals 15 residues. The CDR3 region has the DNA TGTGCCAGCAGCTTGGGTCGTGGCAGGAACACTGAAGCTTTCTTT. This codes for CASSLGRGRNTEAFF.

This chain connects TRBV27 to TRBJ1-4, with D maybe TRBD1 (6 bases). V lost 10 bases and J lost 8, with 17 bases in between. The CDR3 spans 13 residues. CDR1 is MNHEY and CDR2 is SMNVEV in the germline V gene (reference sequence). CDR3 bases: TGTGCCACCGCGACAGGAGGACGAGAAAAACTGTTTTTT. It yields the protein CATATGGREKLFF. Supplemented by reference TRBV27 and TRBJ1-4, the full variable domain reads EAQVTQNPRYLITVTGKKLTVTCSQNMNHEYMSWYRQDPGLGLRQIYYSMNVEVTDKGDVPEGYKVSRKEKRNFPLILESPSPNQTSLYFCATATGGREKLFFGSGTQLSVL.

The genes are TRBV30 and TRBJ2-7; 10 bases match TRBD1. Trimming cost V 5 bases and J 5 bases; bases outside gene matches: 9. The CDR3 length is 14 residues. Germline-derived CDR1 and CDR2 are GTSNPN and SVGIG (reference sequence). This CDR3 reads CAWWTGTGVHEQYF. The CDR3 nucleotides read TGTGCCTGGTGGACCGGGACAGGGGTTCACGAGCAGTACTTC.

The chain recombines TRBV9 with TRBJ2-7; D unresolved. CDR3 size: 14 residues. In germline, CDR1 is SGDLS, CDR2 YYNGEE. Trimming stripped 0 bases from V and 2 bases from J, with 9 bases between. In DNA, the CDR3 is TGTGCCAGCAGCGTAGGCAGGTACCCCTACGAGCAGTACTTC. As protein: CASSVGRYPYEQYF.